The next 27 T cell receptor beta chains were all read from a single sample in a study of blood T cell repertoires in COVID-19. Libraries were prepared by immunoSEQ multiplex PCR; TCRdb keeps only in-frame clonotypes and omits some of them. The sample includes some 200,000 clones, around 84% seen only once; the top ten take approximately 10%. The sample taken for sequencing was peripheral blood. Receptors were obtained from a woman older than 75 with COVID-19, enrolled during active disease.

The CDR3 DNA sequence: TGCGCCAGCAGCTTGGAGGACAGGGGGCTCGAGCAGTACTTC. Protein product: CASSLEDRGLEQYF. The chain recombines TRBV5-1 with TRBJ2-7, with 11 bases matching TRBD1. Looked up from germline, CDR1 is SGHRS and CDR2 is YFSETQ. This CDR3 spans 14 amino acids. V shed 0 bases, J shed 6 bases, and the junction held 2 bases outside the gene matches.

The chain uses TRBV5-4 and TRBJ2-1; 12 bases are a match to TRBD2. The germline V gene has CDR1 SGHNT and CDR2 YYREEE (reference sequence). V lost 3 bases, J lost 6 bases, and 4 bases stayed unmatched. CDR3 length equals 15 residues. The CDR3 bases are TGTGCCAGCAGCTCTAGCGGGGGGGCCTTCAATGAGCAGTTCTTC. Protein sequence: CASSSSGGAFNEQFF.

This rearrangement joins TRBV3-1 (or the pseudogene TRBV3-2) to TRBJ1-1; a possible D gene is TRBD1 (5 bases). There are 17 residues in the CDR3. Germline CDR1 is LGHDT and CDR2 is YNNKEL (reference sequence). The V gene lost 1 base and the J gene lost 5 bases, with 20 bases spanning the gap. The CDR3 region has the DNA TGTGCCAGCAGCCAAGGGATAAAAAAAGGGGTCGGTACTGAAGCTTTCTTT. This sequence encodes CASSQGIKKGVGTEAFF.

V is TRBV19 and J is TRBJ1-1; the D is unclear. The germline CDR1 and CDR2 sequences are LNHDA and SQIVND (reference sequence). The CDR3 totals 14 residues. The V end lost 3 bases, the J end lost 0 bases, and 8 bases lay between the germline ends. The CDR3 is CASSMSGMNTEAFF. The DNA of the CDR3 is TGTGCCAGTAGTATGTCGGGAATGAACACTGAAGCTTTCTTT. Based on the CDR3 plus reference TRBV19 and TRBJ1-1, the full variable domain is DGGITQSPKYLFRKEGQNVTLSCEQNLNHDAMYWYRQDPGQGLRLIYYSQIVNDFQKGDIAEGYSVSREKKESFPLTVTSAQKNPTAFYLCASSMSGMNTEAFFGQGTRLTVV.

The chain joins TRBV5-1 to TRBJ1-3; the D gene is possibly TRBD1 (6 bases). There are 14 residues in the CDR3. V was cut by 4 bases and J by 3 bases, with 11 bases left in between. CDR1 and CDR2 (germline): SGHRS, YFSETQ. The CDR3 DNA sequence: TGCGCCAGCAGCCCAGGGACACTTGGAAACACCATATATTTT. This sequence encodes CASSPGTLGNTIYF.

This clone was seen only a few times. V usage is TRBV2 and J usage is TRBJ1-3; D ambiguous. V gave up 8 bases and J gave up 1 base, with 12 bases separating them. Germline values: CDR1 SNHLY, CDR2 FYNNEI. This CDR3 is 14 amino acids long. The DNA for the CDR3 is TGTGCCAGCGGAGGTCGGTTTTCTGGAAACACCATATATTTT. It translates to CASGGRFSGNTIYF.

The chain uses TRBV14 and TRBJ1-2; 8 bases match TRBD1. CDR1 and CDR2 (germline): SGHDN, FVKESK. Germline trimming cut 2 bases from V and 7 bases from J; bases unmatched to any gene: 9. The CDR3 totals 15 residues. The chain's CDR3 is CASSQSSAGGSGYTF. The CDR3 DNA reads TGTGCCAGCAGCCAAAGTTCGGCAGGGGGCAGTGGCTACACCTTC.

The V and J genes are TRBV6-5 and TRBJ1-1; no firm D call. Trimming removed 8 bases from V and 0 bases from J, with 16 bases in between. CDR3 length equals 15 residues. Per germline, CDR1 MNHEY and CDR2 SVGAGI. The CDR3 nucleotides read TGTGCCAGCGTTGGAGGTGGACCTATGAACACTGAAGCTTTCTTT. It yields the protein CASVGGGPMNTEAFF.

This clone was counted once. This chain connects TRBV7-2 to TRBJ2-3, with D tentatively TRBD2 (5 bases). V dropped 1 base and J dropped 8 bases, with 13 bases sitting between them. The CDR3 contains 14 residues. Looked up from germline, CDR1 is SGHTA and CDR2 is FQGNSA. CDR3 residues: CTSSLDLGVATQYF. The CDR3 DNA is TGTACCAGCAGCTTAGATCTCGGGGTCGCTACGCAGTATTTT.

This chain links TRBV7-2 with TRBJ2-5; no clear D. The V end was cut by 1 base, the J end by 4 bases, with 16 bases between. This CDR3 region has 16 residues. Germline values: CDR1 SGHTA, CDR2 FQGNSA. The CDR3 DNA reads TGTGCCAGCAGCTTAGTTCTGACGCCCTCGGGAGAGACCCAGTACTTC. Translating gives CASSLVLTPSGETQYF.

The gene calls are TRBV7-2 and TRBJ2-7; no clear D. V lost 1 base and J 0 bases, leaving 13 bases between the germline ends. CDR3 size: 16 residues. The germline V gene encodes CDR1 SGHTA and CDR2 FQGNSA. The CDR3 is CASSLGGGANSYEQYF. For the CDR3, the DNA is TGTGCCAGCAGCTTAGGAGGCGGAGCCAACTCCTACGAGCAGTACTTC.

The CDR3 spells CASSLSGEVTF. CDR3 in DNA: TGTGCCAGCAGCTTATCAGGGGAAGTCACCTTC. The rearrangement uses TRBV7-3 and TRBJ1-2; D is perhaps TRBD1 (6 bases). V lost 2 bases and J 13 bases, leaving 11 bases between the germline ends. Germline CDR1 and CDR2: SGHTA and FQGTGA. This CDR3 is 11 amino acids long.

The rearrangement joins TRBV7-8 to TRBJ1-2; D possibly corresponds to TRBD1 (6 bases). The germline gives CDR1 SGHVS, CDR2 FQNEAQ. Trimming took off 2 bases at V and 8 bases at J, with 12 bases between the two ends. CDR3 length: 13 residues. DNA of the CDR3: TGTGCCAGCAGCTTACCAGGGGAGCGGGGCTACACCTTC. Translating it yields CASSLPGERGYTF.

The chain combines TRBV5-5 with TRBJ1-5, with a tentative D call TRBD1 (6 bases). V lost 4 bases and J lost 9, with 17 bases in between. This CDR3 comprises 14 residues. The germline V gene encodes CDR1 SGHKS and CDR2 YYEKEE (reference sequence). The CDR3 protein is CASSLDSGYGPQHF. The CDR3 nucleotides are TGTGCCAGCAGCCTGGACAGCGGGTACGGGCCCCAGCATTTT.

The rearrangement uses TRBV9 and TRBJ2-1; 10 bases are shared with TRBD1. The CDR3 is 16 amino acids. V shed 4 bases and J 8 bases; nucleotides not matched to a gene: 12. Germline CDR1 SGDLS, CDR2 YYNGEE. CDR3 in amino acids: CASSPRSGGTGDEQFF. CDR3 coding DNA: TGTGCCAGCAGCCCCCGTAGCGGCGGGACAGGGGATGAGCAGTTCTTC.

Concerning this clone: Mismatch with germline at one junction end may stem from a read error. CDR3 amino acids: CASSLGLSTSTDTQYF. The CDR3 coding sequence is TGTGCTAGCAGCTTAGGCCTTTCTACTAGCACAGATACGCAGTATTTT. J is TRBJ2-3 and V is TRBV7-7; no clear D gene. This CDR3 has 16 amino acids. Germline V CDR1 and CDR2: SSHAT, FNYEAQ (reference sequence).

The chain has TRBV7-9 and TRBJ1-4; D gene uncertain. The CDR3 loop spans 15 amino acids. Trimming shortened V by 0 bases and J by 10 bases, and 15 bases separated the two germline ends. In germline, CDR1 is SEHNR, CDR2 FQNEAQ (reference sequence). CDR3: CASSLAQGSGGKLFF. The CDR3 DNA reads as TGTGCCAGCAGCTTAGCGCAAGGTTCTGGAGGAAAACTGTTTTTT. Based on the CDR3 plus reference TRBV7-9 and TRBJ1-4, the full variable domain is DTGVSQNPRHKITKRGQNVTFRCDPISEHNRLYWYRQTLGQGPEFLTYFQNEAQLEKSRLLSDRFSAERPKGSFSTLEIQRTEQGDSAMYLCASSLAQGSGGKLFFGSGTQLSVL.

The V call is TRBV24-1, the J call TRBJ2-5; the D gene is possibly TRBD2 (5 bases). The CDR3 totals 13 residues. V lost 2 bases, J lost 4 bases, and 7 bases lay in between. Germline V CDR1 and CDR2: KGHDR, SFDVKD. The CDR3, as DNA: TGTGCCACCAGTGATTACGGGGTAGAGACCCAGTACTTC. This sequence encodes CATSDYGVETQYF.

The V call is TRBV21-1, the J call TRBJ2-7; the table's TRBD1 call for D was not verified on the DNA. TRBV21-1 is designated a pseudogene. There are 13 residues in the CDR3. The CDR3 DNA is TGTGCCAGCACCATAGGGGTAAACTACGAGCAGTACTTC. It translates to CASTIGVNYEQYF.

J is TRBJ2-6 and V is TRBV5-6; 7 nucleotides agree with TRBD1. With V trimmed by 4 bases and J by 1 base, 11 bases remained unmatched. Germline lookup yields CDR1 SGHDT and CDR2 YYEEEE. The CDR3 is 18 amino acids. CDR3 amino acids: CASSTEGQLASGANVLTF. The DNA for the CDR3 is TGTGCCAGCAGCACAGAGGGACAGTTGGCTTCTGGGGCCAACGTCCTGACTTTC.

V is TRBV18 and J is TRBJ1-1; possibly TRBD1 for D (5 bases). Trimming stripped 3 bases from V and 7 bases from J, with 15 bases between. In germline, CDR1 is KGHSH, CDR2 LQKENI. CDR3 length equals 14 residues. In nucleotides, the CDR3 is TGTGCCAGCTCACCTCAGGGAACCGCCGATGAAGCTTTCTTT. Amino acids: CASSPQGTADEAFF.

In nucleotides, the CDR3 is TGTGCCAGCAGTGTGGGCTCGGGGAATCAGCCCCAGCATTTT. Its protein is CASSVGSGNQPQHF. The V call is TRBV25-1, the J call TRBJ1-5; D is undetermined. Germline V CDR1 and CDR2: MGHDK, SYGVNS. V lost 4 bases and J 4 bases, leaving 11 bases between the germline ends. This CDR3 contains 14 residues.

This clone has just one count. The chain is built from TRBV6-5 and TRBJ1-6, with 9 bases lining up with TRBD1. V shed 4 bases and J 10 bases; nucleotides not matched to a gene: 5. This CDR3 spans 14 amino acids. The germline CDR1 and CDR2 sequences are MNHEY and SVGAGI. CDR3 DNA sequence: TGTGCCAGCAGTTCTAGGGACAGGGACTCACCCCTCCACTTT. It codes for CASSSRDRDSPLHF.

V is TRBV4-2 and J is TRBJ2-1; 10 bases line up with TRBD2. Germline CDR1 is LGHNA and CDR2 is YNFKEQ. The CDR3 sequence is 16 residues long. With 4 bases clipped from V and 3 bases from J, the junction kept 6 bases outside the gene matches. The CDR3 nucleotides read TGTGCCAGCAGCCCCAGTCTAGCGGGGGTCTACAATGAGCAGTTCTTC. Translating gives CASSPSLAGVYNEQFF.

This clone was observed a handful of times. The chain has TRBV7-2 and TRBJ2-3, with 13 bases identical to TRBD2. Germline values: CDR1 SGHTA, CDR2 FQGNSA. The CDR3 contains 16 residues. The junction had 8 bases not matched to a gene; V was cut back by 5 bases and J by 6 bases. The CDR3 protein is CASSPRLAGGSDTQYF. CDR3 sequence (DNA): TGTGCCAGCAGCCCGCGACTAGCGGGGGGCTCCGATACGCAGTATTTT.

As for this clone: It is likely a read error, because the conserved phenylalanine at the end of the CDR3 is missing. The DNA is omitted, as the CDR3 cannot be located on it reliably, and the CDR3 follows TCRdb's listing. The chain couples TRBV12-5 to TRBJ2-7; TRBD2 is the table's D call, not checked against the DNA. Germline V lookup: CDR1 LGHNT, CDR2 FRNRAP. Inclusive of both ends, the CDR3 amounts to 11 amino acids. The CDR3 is CASGLVVRSGY.

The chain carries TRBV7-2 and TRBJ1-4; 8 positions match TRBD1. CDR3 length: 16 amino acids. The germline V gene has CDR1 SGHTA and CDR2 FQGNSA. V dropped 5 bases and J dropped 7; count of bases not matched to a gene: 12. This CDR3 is CASSPNGQGGREKLFF. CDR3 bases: TGTGCCAGCAGCCCGAACGGACAGGGCGGACGTGAAAAACTGTTTTTT.